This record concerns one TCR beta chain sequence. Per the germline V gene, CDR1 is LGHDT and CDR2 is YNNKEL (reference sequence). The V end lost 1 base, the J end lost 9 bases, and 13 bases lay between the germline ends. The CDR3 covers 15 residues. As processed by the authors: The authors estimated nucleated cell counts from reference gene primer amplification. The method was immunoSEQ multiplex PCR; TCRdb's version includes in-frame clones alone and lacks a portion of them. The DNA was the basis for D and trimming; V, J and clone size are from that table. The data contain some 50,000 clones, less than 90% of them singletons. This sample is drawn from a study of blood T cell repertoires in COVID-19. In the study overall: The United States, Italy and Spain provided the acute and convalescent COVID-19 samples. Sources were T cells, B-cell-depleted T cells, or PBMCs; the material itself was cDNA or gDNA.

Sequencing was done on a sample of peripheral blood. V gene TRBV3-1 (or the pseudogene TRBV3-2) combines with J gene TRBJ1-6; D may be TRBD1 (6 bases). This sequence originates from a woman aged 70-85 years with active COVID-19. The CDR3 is CASSQATGSGSPLHF. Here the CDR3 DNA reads TGTGCCAGCAGCCAAGCGACAGGATCTGGTTCACCCCTCCACTTT.